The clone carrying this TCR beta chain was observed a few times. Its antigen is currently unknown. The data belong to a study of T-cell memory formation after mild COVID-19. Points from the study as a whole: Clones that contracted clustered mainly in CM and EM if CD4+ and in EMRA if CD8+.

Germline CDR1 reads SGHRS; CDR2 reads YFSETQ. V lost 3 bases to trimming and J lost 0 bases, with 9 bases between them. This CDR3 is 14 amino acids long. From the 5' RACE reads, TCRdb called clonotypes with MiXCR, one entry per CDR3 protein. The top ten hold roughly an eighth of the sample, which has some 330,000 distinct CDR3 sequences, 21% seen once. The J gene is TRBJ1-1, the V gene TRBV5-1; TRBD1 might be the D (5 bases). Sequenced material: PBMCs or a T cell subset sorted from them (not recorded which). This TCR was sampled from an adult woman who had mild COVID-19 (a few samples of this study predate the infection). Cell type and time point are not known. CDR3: CASSSGTMNTEAFF. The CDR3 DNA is TGCGCCAGCAGCTCAGGGACCATGAACACTGAAGCTTTCTTT.